The next 15 T cell receptor beta chains were all read from a single sample in a study of blood T cell repertoires in COVID-19. Profiled with immunoSEQ multiplex PCR; TCRdb holds only in-frame clones, not every one. The sample consists of 300,000 to 350,000 clones, approximately 83% of them appearing once. Sequencing input: PBMCs or T cells enriched from blood (not recorded which). Receptor source: a woman between 40 and 50 years old with acute COVID-19.

This clone was picked up a small number of times. This chain connects TRBV6-5 to TRBJ1-5, with D hard to call. Deletions cut 0 bases from V and 7 bases from J, with 10 bases between. The CDR3 runs 14 residues. The germline gives CDR1 MNHEY, CDR2 SVGAGI. For the CDR3, the DNA is TGTGCCAGCAGTTACTCCAGGTCGGGGCAGCCCCAGCATTTT. Translating it yields CASSYSRSGQPQHF.

This clone was seen only once. The chain is built from TRBV19 and TRBJ1-6; 7 nucleotides line up with TRBD1. This CDR3 comprises 14 residues. J lost 7 bases, V lost 5 bases, and 5 bases had no gene match. CDR1 and CDR2 from the germline V gene are LNHDA and SQIVND (reference sequence). The CDR3 loop reads CASSPRTGNSPLHF. CDR3 DNA sequence: TGTGCCAGTAGTCCAAGGACAGGAAATTCACCCCTCCACTTT.

This clone has a count of ten or more. The chain uses TRBV7-9 and TRBJ1-2; maybe TRBD1 (5 bases). This CDR3 comprises 13 residues. The germline V gene encodes CDR1 SEHNR and CDR2 FQNEAQ (reference sequence). The V end lost 2 bases, the J end lost 4 bases, and 8 bases lay between the germline ends. CDR3 region: CASSLSGGYGYTF. The CDR3 coding sequence is TGTGCCAGCAGCTTATCGGGGGGCTATGGCTACACCTTC.

The chain recombines TRBV14 with TRBJ2-2; D gene unclear. Germline CDR1 SGHDN, CDR2 FVKESK. The CDR3 is made up of 16 amino acids. Trimming shortened V by 1 base and J by 6 bases, and 15 bases separated the two germline ends. DNA of the CDR3: TGTGCCAGCAGCCAAGTTTATAGTTTTCGGGCCGGGGAGCTGTTTTTT. Protein sequence: CASSQVYSFRAGELFF.

In its sample, this clone was seen once. The chain links TRBV6-1 to TRBJ1-1; D unresolved. The CDR3 is 13 amino acids. CDR1 is MNHNS, CDR2 SASEGT, per germline. The V and J ends lost 0 bases and 4 bases respectively, with 6 bases between them. The CDR3 region has the DNA TGTGCCAGCAGTGAAGCGCGGGTCACTGAAGCTTTCTTT. It is translated as CASSEARVTEAFF.

The chain joins TRBV6-2 or TRBV6-3 to TRBJ2-7, with 8 bases fitting TRBD2. The CDR3 runs 15 residues. The trim removed 5 bases at V and 3 bases at J, leaving 9 bases unmatched. Per germline, CDR1 MNHEY and CDR2 SVGEGT. The CDR3 loop reads CASSRSTSGIYEQYF. The DNA for the CDR3 is TGTGCCAGCAGTCGCAGCACTAGCGGTATCTACGAGCAGTACTTC.

The V call is TRBV6-5, the J call TRBJ2-4, with 10 bases that match TRBD2. CDR1 MNHEY and CDR2 SVGAGI come from the germline V gene. The CDR3 extends over 14 amino acids. V dropped 6 bases and J dropped 6; count of bases not matched to a gene: 5. CDR3 in DNA: TGTGCCAGCAGCTTGACTAGCGGGCGAAACATTCAGTACTTC. It is translated as CASSLTSGRNIQYF.

The chain links TRBV27 to TRBJ2-2, with 10 nucleotides matching TRBD2. The CDR3 totals 19 residues. Germline V gives CDR1 MNHEY, CDR2 SMNVEV (reference sequence). V was pared by 5 bases and J by 4 bases, with 16 bases of the junction left unmatched. The CDR3 DNA is TGTGCCAGCAGTCCCCGCCCCCTTCTAGCGGGAGTGGTCACCGGGGAGCTGTTTTTT. This encodes CASSPRPLLAGVVTGELFF.

V usage is TRBV28 and J usage is TRBJ2-1, with 11 bases matching TRBD2. The CDR3 totals 13 residues. V lost 8 bases, J lost 3 bases, and 0 bases stayed unmatched. From germline, CDR1 is MDHEN and CDR2 SYDVKM. This CDR3 is CASGTSGYNEQFF. Here the CDR3 DNA reads TGTGCCAGCGGGACTAGCGGCTACAATGAGCAGTTCTTC.

The chain employs TRBV19 and TRBJ2-1; 11 nucleotides agree with TRBD2. J was trimmed by 8 bases and V by 7 bases; bases with no gene match: 4. This CDR3 has 13 amino acids. Germline loops: CDR1 LNHDA, CDR2 SQIVND (reference sequence). DNA of the CDR3: TGTGCCAGTACTAGCGGGAGGTTGGATGAGCAGTTCTTC. Amino acids: CASTSGRLDEQFF. Variable domain in full (rest from reference TRBV19 and TRBJ2-1): DGGITQSPKYLFRKEGQNVTLSCEQNLNHDAMYWYRQDPGQGLRLIYYSQIVNDFQKGDIAEGYSVSREKKESFPLTVTSAQKNPTAFYLCASTSGRLDEQFFGPGTRLTVL.

The J gene is TRBJ1-1, the V gene TRBV29-1, with D possibly TRBD1 on 6 matching bases. This CDR3 contains 13 residues. The germline gives CDR1 SQVTM, CDR2 ANQGSEA. Trimming removed 4 bases from V and 2 bases from J, with 11 bases in between. CDR3 loop: CSVAGQYNTEAFF. As DNA, the CDR3 is TGCAGCGTTGCCGGACAGTATAACACTGAAGCTTTCTTT.

This clone was detected once. The chain is built from TRBV29-1 and TRBJ2-5, with 11 bases that match TRBD2. The CDR3 is 14 amino acids. V was pared by 4 bases and J by 5 bases, with 6 bases of the junction left unmatched. Germline V gene lookup returns CDR1 SQVTM and CDR2 ANQGSEA. CDR3 sequence: CSVATSGSGETQYF. The CDR3 DNA is TGCAGCGTTGCTACTAGCGGGAGCGGGGAGACCCAGTACTTC.

This rearrangement joins TRBV2 to TRBJ2-1, with 8 nucleotides matching TRBD2. V dropped 6 bases and J dropped 4; count of bases not matched to a gene: 8. This CDR3 comprises 15 residues. Germline CDR1 is SNHLY and CDR2 is FYNNEI. CDR3 sequence: CASSLTSGLYNEQFF. The CDR3 DNA is TGTGCCAGCAGCCTCACTAGCGGACTTTACAATGAGCAGTTCTTC.

The chain couples TRBV7-2 to TRBJ1-3, with a tentative D call TRBD1 (5 bases). Trimming left V 5 bases short and J 2 bases short, with 13 bases between. The CDR3 runs 15 residues. Germline CDR1 SGHTA, CDR2 FQGNSA. The CDR3 region is CASSPQQVTGNTIYF. In DNA form, the CDR3 reads TGTGCCAGCAGCCCCCAACAGGTCACTGGAAACACCATATATTTT.

This chain uses TRBV5-1 with TRBJ1-6; TRBD1 matches 7 bases. This CDR3 is 16 amino acids long. Germline CDR1 reads SGHRS; CDR2 reads YFSETQ. With V trimmed by 3 bases and J by 5 bases, 8 bases remained unmatched. The CDR3 nucleotides read TGCGCCAGCAGCTCTTTACGGGACAGCCATAATTCACCCCTCCACTTT. Translating gives CASSSLRDSHNSPLHF.